These T cell receptor beta chains were read from a single sample in a study of T cell repertoires in cytomegalovirus infection. TCRdb processed the reads anew with MiXCR; each CDR3 protein has one entry. The sample includes 450,000 to 550,000 distinct CDR3 sequences, approximately 15% seen only once; the top ten take more than 20%. The source material was CD8+ T cells from PBMCs. These receptor sequences come from a human donor in good health (CMV status not recorded). Some clones in this sample may be carry-over from other donors' samples. The CDR3 runs from the conserved cysteine through the conserved F or W. D genes are given only for firm matches. A row's size may be missing; if present it is once, few, many or a size class.

TRBD2,many,TRBV28,TRBJ2-5,CASIKVAGGPRQETQYF,TGTGCCAGCATTAAGGTAGCGGGAGGGCCTCGCCAAGAGACCCAGTACTTC
-,-,TRBV7-6,TRBJ2-5,CASSLVGGLETQYF,TGTGCCAGCAGCCTTGTGGGGGGGCTTGAGACCCAGTACTTC
TRBD2,-,TRBV19,TRBJ2-2,CASSPSAGGGYTGELFF,TGTGCCAGTAGTCCGAGTGCGGGAGGGGGTTACACCGGGGAGCTGTTTTTT
TRBD2,many,TRBV5-6,TRBJ2-1,CASSPKWTSGPYNEQFF,TGTGCCAGCAGCCCGAAATGGACTAGCGGGCCTTACAATGAGCAGTTCTTC
-,-,TRBV29-1,TRBJ1-4,CSVRDGKLFF,TGCAGCGTTCGTGACGGAAAACTGTTTTTT
-,-,TRBV7-2,TRBJ2-3,CASSFERAATDTQYF,TGTGCCAGCAGCTTTGAGAGGGCAGCCACCGATACGCAGTATTTT
-,many,TRBV7-9,TRBJ1-2,CASSLAGDGYTF,TGTGCCAGCAGCTTGGCCGGGGACGGCTACACCTTC
-,-,TRBV27,TRBJ1-1,CASSLGRGMNTEAFF,TGTGCCAGCAGTTTAGGCAGGGGAATGAACACTGAAGCTTTCTTT
TRBD2,few,TRBV10-3,TRBJ2-7,CAISDYGTSGRANTSYEQYF,TGTGCCATCAGTGATTACGGGACTAGCGGGAGGGCAAATACTTCCTACGAGCAGTACTTC
-,few,TRBV2,TRBJ2-6,CASTLSRDKLGANVLTF,TGTGCCAGCACCCTCTCCAGGGATAAGCTAGGGGCCAACGTCCTGACTTTC